What follows are 6 T cell receptor beta chains derived from one specimen sequenced in a study of T cells in Graves' hyperthyroidism and ophthalmopathy. RNA transcripts yielded amplified TCR beta CDR3 regions. The HTBI set primed first-round TCR CDR3 RT-PCR. In TCRdb, the multiplex PCR reads were re-called with MiXCR into one record per CDR3 protein. The sample yields hundreds of thousands of distinct CDR3 sequences, over 15% seen once. Sequences were obtained from blood. Receptors originate from a woman aged 55-70 years with Graves' ophthalmopathy.

The chain joins TRBV7-9 to TRBJ1-1, with D hard to call. Trimming pared 10 bases from V and 5 bases from J, leaving 14 bases between. CDR3 length: 12 amino acids. Germline CDR1 is SEHNR and CDR2 is FQNEAQ (reference sequence). The CDR3 coding sequence is TGTGCCACTACGAATGTTGGTACTGAAGCTTTCTTT. Amino acid sequence: CATTNVGTEAFF.

This clonotype was seen ten or more times. The chain combines TRBV18 with TRBJ1-1; 8 nucleotides line up with TRBD1. CDR3 size: 15 residues. Germline V gene data show CDR1 as KGHSH and CDR2 as LQKENI. Unmatched junction bases numbered 10, after V lost 0 bases and J lost 10 bases. This chain's CDR3 is CASSPPTGQGFGAFF. The CDR3 DNA reads as TGTGCCAGCTCACCACCAACCGGACAGGGCTTCGGAGCTTTCTTT.

This clonotype was recorded at least ten times. This chain uses TRBV6-2 or TRBV6-3 with TRBJ1-5; 10 bases match TRBD1. Germline V gene sequence: CDR1 MNHEY, CDR2 SVGEGT. The junction had 6 bases not matched to a gene; V was cut back by 6 bases and J by 4 bases. The CDR3 is made up of 15 amino acids. As DNA, the CDR3 is TGTGCCAGCAGCCCAAGGACAGGGGGAAATCAGCCCCAGCATTTT. Its translation: CASSPRTGGNQPQHF.

This clonotype was counted only a few times. The chain has TRBV7-2 and TRBJ1-3; D possibly corresponds to TRBD1 (5 bases). Germline CDR1 and CDR2: SGHTA and FQGNSA. V shed 1 base and J shed 2 bases, with 15 bases lying between them. The CDR3 has 17 amino acids. CDR3 amino acids: CASSLGAGTATGNTIYF. DNA of the CDR3: TGTGCCAGCAGCTTAGGAGCTGGGACGGCGACTGGAAACACCATATATTTT.

This clonotype was counted ten times or more. This chain uses TRBV5-1 with TRBJ2-2; TRBD1 might be the D (6 bases). CDR3 size: 14 residues. CDR1 and CDR2 from the germline V gene are SGHRS and YFSETQ. The V and J ends lost 0 bases and 4 bases respectively, with 7 bases between them. The CDR3 coding sequence is TGCGCCAGCAGCTTGGCAGGGGCCACCGGGGAGCTGTTTTTT. It codes for CASSLAGATGELFF.

This clonotype was seen more than once but under ten times. This chain connects TRBV7-9 to TRBJ2-2; no firm D call. The germline V gene has CDR1 SEHNR and CDR2 FQNEAQ (reference sequence). The ends were cut back, 3 bases at V and 0 bases at J, with 11 bases in the middle. The CDR3 loop spans 16 amino acids. The CDR3 region is CASSFNLPANTGELFF. CDR3 nucleotides: TGTGCCAGCAGCTTTAATTTACCCGCGAACACCGGGGAGCTGTTTTTT.